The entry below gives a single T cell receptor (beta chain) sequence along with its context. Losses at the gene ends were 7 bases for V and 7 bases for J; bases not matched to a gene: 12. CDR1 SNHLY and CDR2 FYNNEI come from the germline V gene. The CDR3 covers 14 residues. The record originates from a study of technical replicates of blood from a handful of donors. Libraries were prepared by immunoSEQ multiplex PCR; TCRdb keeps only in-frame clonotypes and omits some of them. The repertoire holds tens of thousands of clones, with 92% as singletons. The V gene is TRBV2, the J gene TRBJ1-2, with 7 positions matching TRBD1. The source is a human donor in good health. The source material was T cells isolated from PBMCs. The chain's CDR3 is CASKWTGPSFGYTF. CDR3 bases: TGTGCCAGCAAGTGGACAGGCCCTTCTTTTGGCTACACCTTC.